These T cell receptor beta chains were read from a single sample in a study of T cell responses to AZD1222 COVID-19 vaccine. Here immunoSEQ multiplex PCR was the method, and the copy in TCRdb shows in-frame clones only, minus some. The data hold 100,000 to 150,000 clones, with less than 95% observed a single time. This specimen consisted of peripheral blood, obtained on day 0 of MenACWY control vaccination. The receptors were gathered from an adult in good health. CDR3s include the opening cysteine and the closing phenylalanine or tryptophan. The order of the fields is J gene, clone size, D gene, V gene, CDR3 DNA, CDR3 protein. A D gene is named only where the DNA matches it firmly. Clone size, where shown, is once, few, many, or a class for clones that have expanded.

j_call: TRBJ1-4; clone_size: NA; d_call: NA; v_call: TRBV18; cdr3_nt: TGTGCCAGCTCACCCCAAGCCCTAAATGAAAAACTGTTTTTT; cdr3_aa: CASSPQALNEKLFF
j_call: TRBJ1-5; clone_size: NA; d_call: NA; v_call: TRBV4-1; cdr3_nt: TGCGCCAGCAGCCAACGACACGACGGGAGCAATCAGCCCCAGCATTTT; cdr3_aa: CASSQRHDGSNQPQHF
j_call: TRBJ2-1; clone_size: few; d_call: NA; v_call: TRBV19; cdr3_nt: TGTGCCAGTAGTATCGTGCTCCGGGATGAGCAGTTCTTC; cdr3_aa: CASSIVLRDEQFF
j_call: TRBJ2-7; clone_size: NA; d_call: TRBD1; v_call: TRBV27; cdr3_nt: TGTGCCAGCAGTTATACGGAGAAGGGGACAGTCGAGCAGTACTTC; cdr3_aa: CASSYTEKGTVEQYF
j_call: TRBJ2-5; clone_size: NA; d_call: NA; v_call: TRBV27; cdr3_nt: TGTGCCAGCGGTAAAGGGGAGACCCAGTACTTC; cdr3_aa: CASGKGETQYF
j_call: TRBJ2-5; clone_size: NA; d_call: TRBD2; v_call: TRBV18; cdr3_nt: TGTGCCAGCTCACCACTCCGGACTAGCGGGACAAATAGGCAAGAGACCCAGTACTTC; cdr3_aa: CASSPLRTSGTNRQETQYF
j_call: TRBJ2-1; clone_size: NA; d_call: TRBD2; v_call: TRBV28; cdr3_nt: TGTGCCAGCAGCACCGCGGGACTAGCGAACAATGAGCAGTTCTTC; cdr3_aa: CASSTAGLANNEQFF
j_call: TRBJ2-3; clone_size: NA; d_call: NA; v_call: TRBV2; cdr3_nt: TGTGCCAGCAGTGAGGCGGGGAGCACAGATACGCAGTATTTT; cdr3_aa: CASSEAGSTDTQYF
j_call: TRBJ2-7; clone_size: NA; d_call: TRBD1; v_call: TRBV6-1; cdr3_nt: TGTGCCAGCAGTGATCGAAGAGGGACAGGGATCTACGAGCAGTACTTC; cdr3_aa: CASSDRRGTGIYEQYF
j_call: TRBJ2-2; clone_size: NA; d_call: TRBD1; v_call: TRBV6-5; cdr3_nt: TGTGCCAGCAGTTACACCGGGACAGGGATCGGGGAGCTGTTTTTT; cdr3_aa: CASSYTGTGIGELFF
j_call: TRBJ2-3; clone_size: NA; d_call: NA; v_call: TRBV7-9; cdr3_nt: TGTGCCAGCAGGGCGGGGACAGATACGCAGTATTTT; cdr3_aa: CASRAGTDTQYF
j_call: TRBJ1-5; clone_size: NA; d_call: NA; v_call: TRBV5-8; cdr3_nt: TGTGCCAGCAGCTGGGAAGGACGGCCCCAGCCCCAGCATTTT; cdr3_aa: CASSWEGRPQPQHF
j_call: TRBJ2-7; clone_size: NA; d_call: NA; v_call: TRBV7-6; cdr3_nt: TGTGCCAGCAGCTTAGAGTCCCCGGCCGCCGAGCAGTACTTC; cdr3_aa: CASSLESPAAEQYF
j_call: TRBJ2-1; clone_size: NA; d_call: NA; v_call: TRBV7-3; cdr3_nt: TGTGCCAGCAGCTTAGGTGGGACGACGTACAATGAGCAGTTCTTC; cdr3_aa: CASSLGGTTYNEQFF
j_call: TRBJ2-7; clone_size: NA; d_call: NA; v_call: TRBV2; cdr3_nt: TGTGCCAGTAAGAAGGATAGCTCCTACGAGCAGTACTTC; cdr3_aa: CASKKDSSYEQYF
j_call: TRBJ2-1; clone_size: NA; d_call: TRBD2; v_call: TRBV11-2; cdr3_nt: TGTGCCAGCAGCCTGACTAGCGGGAGGGAGAATGAGCAGTTCTTC; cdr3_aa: CASSLTSGRENEQFF
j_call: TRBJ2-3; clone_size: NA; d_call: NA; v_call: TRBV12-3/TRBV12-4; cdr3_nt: TGTGCCAGCAGTTTTGGGGATACGCAGTATTTT; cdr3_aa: CASSFGDTQYF
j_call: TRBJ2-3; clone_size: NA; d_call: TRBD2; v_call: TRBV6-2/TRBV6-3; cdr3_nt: TGTGCCAGCAGTAGGGTTCCAGCGGGGAGCACAGATACGCAGTATTTT; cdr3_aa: CASSRVPAGSTDTQYF
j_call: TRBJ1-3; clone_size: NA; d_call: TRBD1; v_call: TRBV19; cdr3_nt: TGTGCCAGTCTCCGACAGGGGGCTGGAAACACCATATATTTT; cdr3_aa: CASLRQGAGNTIYF
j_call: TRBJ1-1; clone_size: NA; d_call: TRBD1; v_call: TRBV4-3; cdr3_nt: TGCGCCAGCAGCCAGGGGAGGACAGGAAGAGACACTGAAGCTTTCTTT; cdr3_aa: CASSQGRTGRDTEAFF
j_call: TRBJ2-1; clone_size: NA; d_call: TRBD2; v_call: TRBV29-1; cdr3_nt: TGCAGCGTTAGTACTAGCGGGAGAGGCTACAATGAGCAGTTCTTC; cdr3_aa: CSVSTSGRGYNEQFF
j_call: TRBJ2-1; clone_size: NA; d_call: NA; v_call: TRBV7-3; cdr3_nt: TGTGCCAGCAGCTTAGGCCTAGGGGATGAGCAGTTCTTC; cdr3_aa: CASSLGLGDEQFF
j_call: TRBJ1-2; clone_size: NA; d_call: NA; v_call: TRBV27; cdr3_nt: TGTGCCAGCAGTTCCCTCAGGGACCCAGTCCCATATGGCTACACCTTC; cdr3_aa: CASSSLRDPVPYGYTF
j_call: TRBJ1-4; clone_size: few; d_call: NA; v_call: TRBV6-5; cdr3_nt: TGTGCCAGCAGTTACTCGGGGCAAGGCGGGAAAAAACTGTTTTTT; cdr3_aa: CASSYSGQGGKKLFF
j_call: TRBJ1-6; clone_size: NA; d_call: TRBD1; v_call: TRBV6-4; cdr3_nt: TGTGCCAGCAGTGACTCTTCACAGGGGATTAATTCACCCCTCCACTTT; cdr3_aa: CASSDSSQGINSPLHF